Below are 6 T cell receptor beta chains sequenced from a single sample in a study of T cell responses to AZD1222 COVID-19 vaccine. Produced via immunoSEQ multiplex PCR; TCRdb's table is partial and in-frame only. The sample yields approximately 42,000 clones, more than 70% seen once. Sequencing used peripheral blood, obtained 28 days after the second AZD1222 dose. The origin of the receptors is an adult who received the AZD1222 COVID-19 vaccine.

The chain combines TRBV3-1 (or the pseudogene TRBV3-2) with TRBJ2-1, with 9 bases fitting TRBD2. There are 23 residues in the CDR3. CDR1 LGHDT and CDR2 YNNKEL come from the germline V gene (reference sequence). Trimming removed 0 bases from V and 0 bases from J; junction bases left unmatched: 21. The CDR3 here is CASSQDLATRSLAGSSSYNEQFF. DNA of the CDR3: TGTGCCAGCAGCCAAGATTTGGCCACGAGGTCCCTAGCGGGATCGAGCTCCTACAATGAGCAGTTCTTC.

This chain joins TRBV5-1 and TRBJ2-3; TRBD2 agrees at 11 bases. V gave up 0 bases and J gave up 3 bases; unmatched junction bases: 6. This CDR3 spans 17 amino acids. Germline V gives CDR1 SGHRS, CDR2 YFSETQ. CDR3 in DNA: TGCGCCAGCAGCTTGGCGGTAGCGGGAGGGCCAACAGATACGCAGTATTTT. Its translation: CASSLAVAGGPTDTQYF. The full variable domain, rest sourced from reference TRBV5-1 and TRBJ2-3, is KAGVTQTPRYLIKTRGQQVTLSCSPISGHRSVSWYQQTPGQGLQFLFEYFSETQRNKGNFPGRFSGRQFSNSRSEMNVSTLELGDSALYLCASSLAVAGGPTDTQYFGPGTRLTVL.

The chain carries TRBV18 and TRBJ2-7; D remains unclear. V was shortened by 6 bases and J by 1 base, with 10 bases between the two germline ends. Germline V lookup: CDR1 KGHSH, CDR2 LQKENI. CDR3 length equals 13 residues. CDR3 residues: CASSPDTSYEQYF. Written as DNA, the CDR3 is TGTGCCAGCTCGCCAGACACGTCCTACGAGCAGTACTTC. Full variable domain (missing parts from reference TRBV18 and TRBJ2-7): NAGVMQNPRHLVRRRGQEARLRCSPMKGHSHVYWYRQLPEEGLKFMVYLQKENIIDESGMPKERFSAEFPKEGPSILRIQQVVRGDSAAYFCASSPDTSYEQYFGPGTRLTVT.

The chain is built from TRBV7-2 and TRBJ1-5; D is unclear. Trimming pared 3 bases from V and 1 base from J, leaving 4 bases between. The CDR3 consists of 13 residues. Germline CDR1 and CDR2: SGHTA and FQGNSA. The CDR3 spells CASSLRSNQPQHF. The CDR3 nucleotides are TGTGCCAGCAGCTTGAGGAGCAATCAGCCCCAGCATTTT. Filled out from reference TRBV7-2 and TRBJ1-5, the complete variable domain reads GAGVSQSPSNKVTEKGKDVELRCDPISGHTALYWYRQSLGQGLEFLIYFQGNSAPDKSGLPSDRFSAERTGGSVSTLTIQRTQQEDSAVYLCASSLRSNQPQHFGDGTRLSIL.

The chain is built from TRBV7-9 and TRBJ1-1; 8 bases agree with TRBD1. J lost 1 base, V lost 5 bases, and 6 bases had no gene match. This CDR3 contains 15 residues. Per germline, CDR1 SEHNR and CDR2 FQNEAQ (reference sequence). CDR3 amino acids: CASSPSQGANTEAFF. The CDR3 nucleotides are TGTGCCAGCAGCCCCTCTCAGGGGGCGAACACTGAAGCTTTCTTT.

This chain links TRBV6-6 with TRBJ2-7; 11 positions agree with TRBD2. The CDR3 has 15 residues. Germline V gene lookup returns CDR1 MNHNY and CDR2 SVGAGI (reference sequence). The ends lost 2 bases at V and 4 bases at J; junction bases unmatched: 4. In DNA, the CDR3 is TGTGCCAGCAGTTACAAACTAGCGGGAGAGTACGAGCAGTACTTC. It codes for CASSYKLAGEYEQYF.